These 27 T cell receptor beta chains originate from one sample sequenced in a study of blood T cell repertoires in COVID-19. Sequencing was performed with immunoSEQ multiplex PCR; in TCRdb, only in-frame clones are kept and a portion is missing. The sample yields roughly 120,000 clones, approximately 71% seen once. The material sequenced was peripheral blood. Source of these receptors: a human donor in a cohort sampled during active COVID-19.

The chain is built from TRBV13 and TRBJ1-1; D gene ambiguous. CDR3 length: 11 amino acids. Germline V CDR1 and CDR2: PRHDT, FYEKMQ (reference sequence). V lost 6 bases to trimming and J lost 6 bases, with 8 bases between them. The CDR3 DNA sequence: TGTGCCAGCAGTTTTAGCTCTGAAGCTTTCTTT. Translation: CASSFSSEAFF.

V is TRBV2 and J is TRBJ1-5; 9 bases are a match to TRBD1. The CDR3 has 17 amino acids. Germline V CDR1 and CDR2: SNHLY, FYNNEI. Unmatched junction bases numbered 8, after V lost 5 bases and J lost 0 bases. This CDR3 reads CASSSLTGGLSNQPQHF. The CDR3 region has the DNA TGTGCCAGCAGTTCCTTGACAGGGGGACTTAGCAATCAGCCCCAGCATTTT.

The gene calls are TRBV28 and TRBJ2-7; perhaps TRBD1 as D (6 bases). Germline loops: CDR1 MDHEN, CDR2 SYDVKM. The length of the CDR3 is 11 residues. Between the trimmed V and J ends, which lost 6 bases and 3 bases, there was a span of 6 bases. CDR3 protein: CASRQGYEQYF. In DNA form, the CDR3 reads TGTGCCAGCAGACAGGGCTACGAGCAGTACTTC.

This clone has a single count. The chain recombines TRBV19 with TRBJ1-4; D might be TRBD1 (5 bases). Germline CDR1 LNHDA, CDR2 SQIVND (reference sequence). CDR3 length: 14 residues. Trimming cost V 2 bases and J 2 bases, with 6 bases left between them. CDR3 in amino acids: CASSIRGTNEKLFF. The CDR3 DNA sequence: TGTGCCAGTAGTATACGGGGGACTAATGAAAAACTGTTTTTT. Based on the CDR3 plus reference TRBV19 and TRBJ1-4, the full variable domain is DGGITQSPKYLFRKEGQNVTLSCEQNLNHDAMYWYRQDPGQGLRLIYYSQIVNDFQKGDIAEGYSVSREKKESFPLTVTSAQKNPTAFYLCASSIRGTNEKLFFGSGTQLSVL.

V usage is TRBV14 and J usage is TRBJ1-1, with 7 nucleotides matching TRBD1. The J segment lost 1 base and the V segment lost 0 bases, leaving 8 bases of the junction unmatched. The CDR3 loop spans 17 amino acids. From germline, CDR1 is SGHDN and CDR2 FVKESK. The CDR3 DNA reads TGTGCCAGCAGCCAAGATCTAGGACAGGTAGAGAACACTGAAGCTTTCTTT. Translating gives CASSQDLGQVENTEAFF.

Ten or more counts support this clone. V is TRBV19 and J is TRBJ2-5, with D unclear. This CDR3 region has 11 residues. Trimming took off 4 bases at V and 3 bases at J, with 3 bases between the two ends. From germline, CDR1 is LNHDA and CDR2 SQIVND (reference sequence). The CDR3 region has the DNA TGTGCCAGTAGTACTGAAGAGACCCAGTACTTC. Protein sequence: CASSTEETQYF.

This chain connects TRBV30 to TRBJ1-4; the D gene is possibly TRBD1 (5 bases). The V and J ends lost 0 bases and 4 bases respectively, with 12 bases between them. From germline, CDR1 is GTSNPN and CDR2 SVGIG (reference sequence). The CDR3 has 15 amino acids. The CDR3 DNA sequence: TGTGCCTGGAGTGTCGCAAGGGGCTTTAATGAAAAACTGTTTTTT. It translates to CAWSVARGFNEKLFF.

The genes are TRBV18 and TRBJ1-2; no clear D. This CDR3 comprises 15 residues. V shed 2 bases and J shed 0 bases, with 10 bases lying between them. Germline-derived CDR1 and CDR2 are KGHSH and LQKENI. The chain's CDR3 is CASSPGPGANYGYTF. The CDR3 DNA sequence: TGTGCCAGCTCACCAGGGCCGGGAGCTAACTATGGCTACACCTTC.

The gene calls are TRBV5-1 and TRBJ2-7; 7 nucleotides line up with TRBD2. Germline trimming cut 4 bases from V and 1 base from J; bases unmatched to any gene: 5. Germline CDR1 reads SGHRS; CDR2 reads YFSETQ. This CDR3 comprises 14 residues. CDR3 bases: TGCGCCAGCAGCGTGACGGGGGGATCCTACGAGCAGTACTTC. It yields the protein CASSVTGGSYEQYF. Full variable domain (remainder filled in from reference TRBV5-1 and TRBJ2-7): KAGVTQTPRYLIKTRGQQVTLSCSPISGHRSVSWYQQTPGQGLQFLFEYFSETQRNKGNFPGRFSGRQFSNSRSEMNVSTLELGDSALYLCASSVTGGSYEQYFGPGTRLTVT.

The rearrangement links TRBV6-5 to TRBJ2-7; TRBD2 might be the D (5 bases). The CDR3 is 15 residues long. Trimming shortened V by 5 bases and J by 2 bases, and 16 bases separated the two germline ends. The germline V gene has CDR1 MNHEY and CDR2 SVGAGI. Written as DNA, the CDR3 is TGTGCCAGCAGTCACCGTGGGGAGTTCCCCTACGAGCAGTACTTC. Translating it yields CASSHRGEFPYEQYF.

The chain employs TRBV15 and TRBJ2-7, with D possibly matching TRBD1 (6 bases). The CDR3 is made up of 16 amino acids. V was clipped by 3 bases and J by 2 bases, with 17 bases between them. Germline V lookup: CDR1 LNHNV, CDR2 YYDKDF (reference sequence). CDR3: CATSREKGTYTYEQYF. The CDR3 nucleotides read TGTGCCACCAGCAGGGAGAAGGGGACATACACCTACGAGCAGTACTTC.

The chain couples TRBV5-6 to TRBJ1-5; no clear D. Germline V gene sequence: CDR1 SGHDT, CDR2 YYEEEE. V lost 4 bases and J lost 2, with 7 bases in between. The CDR3 length is 13 residues. CDR3 nucleotides: TGTGCCAGCAGCCAGGATGGCAATCAGCCCCAGCATTTT. Translating gives CASSQDGNQPQHF.

The chain joins TRBV4-1 to TRBJ2-7, with 9 nucleotides matching TRBD1. The CDR3 loop spans 16 amino acids. Losses at the gene ends were 3 bases for V and 7 bases for J; bases not matched to a gene: 13. Germline-derived CDR1 and CDR2 are MGHRA and YSYEKL. CDR3 bases: TGCGCCAGCAGCCAGGAACCCGGGACAGGGTCAAAAGAGCAGTACTTC. The encoded protein is CASSQEPGTGSKEQYF.

This clone was seen only once. This chain joins TRBV11-2 and TRBJ2-7; TRBD2 agrees at 12 bases. Germline-derived CDR1 and CDR2 are SGHAT and FQNNGV. The CDR3 totals 17 residues. With 1 base clipped from V and 1 base from J, the junction kept 5 bases outside the gene matches. This CDR3 is CASSLASLAGGSYEQYF. CDR3 coding DNA: TGTGCCAGCAGCTTAGCGTCCCTAGCGGGAGGGTCCTACGAGCAGTACTTC.

The gene calls are TRBV10-2 and TRBJ1-1; tentative D call: TRBD1 (5 bases). Trimming cost V 2 bases and J 1 base, with 11 bases left between them. Per germline, CDR1 WSHSY and CDR2 SAAADI. There are 15 residues in the CDR3. CDR3 protein: CASSESGRANTEAFF. CDR3 DNA: TGCGCCAGCAGTGAGAGTGGCAGGGCGAACACTGAAGCTTTCTTT.

J is TRBJ2-1 and V is TRBV9, with D possibly matching TRBD2 (6 bases). V gave up 4 bases and J gave up 7 bases, with 15 bases separating them. This CDR3 has 14 amino acids. Per the germline V gene, CDR1 is SGDLS and CDR2 is YYNGEE. The CDR3 loop reads CASSKERVRNEQFF. In nucleotides, the CDR3 is TGTGCCAGCAGCAAGGAGCGGGTGCGAAATGAGCAGTTCTTC.

The CDR3 reads CASSLFPGQGNTEAFF. Here the CDR3 DNA reads TGTGCCAGCAGCTTATTCCCGGGACAGGGCAACACTGAAGCTTTCTTT. The V gene is TRBV13, the J gene TRBJ1-1; 9 bases are a match to TRBD1. Per the germline V gene, CDR1 is PRHDT and CDR2 is FYEKMQ (reference sequence). CDR3 length: 16 residues. The J segment lost 2 bases and the V segment lost 2 bases, leaving 6 bases of the junction unmatched.

V gene TRBV19 combines with J gene TRBJ2-7, with D perhaps matching TRBD1 (6 bases). The CDR3 is 15 residues long. V was shortened by 5 bases and J by 3 bases, with 17 bases between the two germline ends. The germline V gene has CDR1 LNHDA and CDR2 SQIVND (reference sequence). CDR3 residues: CASSPEGDGVYEQYF. CDR3 bases: TGTGCCAGTAGTCCAGAGGGGGACGGAGTCTACGAGCAGTACTTC. The whole variable domain, filled in from reference TRBV19 and TRBJ2-7, reads DGGITQSPKYLFRKEGQNVTLSCEQNLNHDAMYWYRQDPGQGLRLIYYSQIVNDFQKGDIAEGYSVSREKKESFPLTVTSAQKNPTAFYLCASSPEGDGVYEQYFGPGTRLTVT.

This sequence joins TRBV19 and TRBJ1-3; D remains ambiguous. The CDR3 sequence is 16 residues long. CDR1 is LNHDA and CDR2 is SQIVND in the germline V gene (reference sequence). V was pared by 5 bases and J by 4 bases, with 18 bases between. DNA of the CDR3: TGTGCCAGTAGTCGAGCTCGGACGGGAAGGGGAAACACCATATATTTT. Residues: CASSRARTGRGNTIYF.

The chain is built from TRBV10-3 and TRBJ1-2; D uncertain. Per germline, CDR1 ENHRY and CDR2 SYGVKD. V was clipped by 0 bases and J by 5 bases, with 7 bases between them. The CDR3 spans 13 residues. The CDR3 region has the DNA TGTGCCATCAGTGAGTCAGCGGTTTATGGCTACACCTTC. This gives the protein CAISESAVYGYTF.

The V call is TRBV29-1, the J call TRBJ1-2; TRBD1 might be the D (5 bases). V dropped 6 bases and J dropped 4 bases, with 9 bases sitting between them. The CDR3 consists of 11 residues. CDR1 and CDR2 (germline): SQVTM, ANQGSEA. The CDR3 DNA reads TGCAGCGTGGACACCTCCTATGGCTACACCTTC. This encodes CSVDTSYGYTF.

The chain employs TRBV4-1 and TRBJ2-2, with 10 bases aligning to TRBD2. Germline lookup yields CDR1 MGHRA and CDR2 YSYEKL. V was clipped by 1 base and J by 4 bases; unmatched bases: 6. CDR3 length equals 17 residues. The CDR3 sequence: CASSQVLAGELTGELFF. Here the CDR3 DNA reads TGCGCCAGCAGCCAAGTGCTAGCGGGGGAACTCACCGGGGAGCTGTTTTTT.

The chain uses TRBV5-1 and TRBJ2-7, with 8 positions matching TRBD1. This CDR3 has 16 residues. The germline gives CDR1 SGHRS, CDR2 YFSETQ. V was clipped by 0 bases and J by 7 bases; unmatched bases: 12. The CDR3 region is CASSLGQGLAKGEQYF. The CDR3 DNA is TGCGCCAGCAGCTTGGGACAGGGGCTCGCCAAAGGGGAGCAGTACTTC.

V gene TRBV6-5 combines with J gene TRBJ2-7; no clear D gene. Trimming cost V 5 bases and J 0 bases, with 14 bases left between them. The CDR3 is 15 residues long. Germline CDR1 and CDR2: MNHEY and SVGAGI. CDR3 sequence: CASSPSVGLSYEQYF. The CDR3 region has the DNA TGTGCCAGCAGTCCTTCCGTGGGCCTCTCCTACGAGCAGTACTTC.

This chain's CDR3 is CASNKGVVNTEAFF. Written as DNA, the CDR3 is TGTGCCAGTAACAAAGGAGTTGTTAACACTGAAGCTTTCTTT. The V gene is TRBV19, the J gene TRBJ1-1, with D unclear. Looked up from germline, CDR1 is LNHDA and CDR2 is SQIVND (reference sequence). The CDR3 totals 14 residues. Trimming shortened V by 7 bases and J by 2 bases, and 14 bases separated the two germline ends.

The rearrangement uses TRBV27 and TRBJ2-7; possibly TRBD2 for D (6 bases). This CDR3 region has 17 residues. Germline CDR1 MNHEY, CDR2 SMNVEV (reference sequence). V lost 5 bases to trimming and J lost 6 bases, with 26 bases between them. CDR3 sequence reads: CASSRSGTSYVPSEQYF. CDR3 nucleotide sequence: TGTGCCAGCAGTCGATCCGGGACTTCATACGTCCCCTCCGAGCAGTACTTC.

The chain links TRBV28 to TRBJ2-7; 7 nucleotides align to TRBD1. J was trimmed by 5 bases and V by 3 bases; bases with no gene match: 10. CDR1 MDHEN and CDR2 SYDVKM come from the germline V gene. The length of the CDR3 is 15 residues. CDR3 nucleotide sequence: TGTGCCAGCAGTTTTTGGTCAGGGGGACCCCACGAGCAGTACTTC. Residues: CASSFWSGGPHEQYF.